This T cell receptor (beta chain) is drawn from a study of blood T cell repertoires in COVID-19. For the study at large: Acute and convalescent COVID-19 samples came from the United States, Italy and Spain.

Produced via immunoSEQ multiplex PCR; TCRdb's table is partial and in-frame only. The table has 18,000 or so clones, around nine tenths seen once. CDR3 length: 13 amino acids. Per the germline V gene, CDR1 is LGHDT and CDR2 is YNNKEL (reference sequence). V lost 2 bases and J 1 base, leaving 5 bases between the germline ends. The sequence was collected from a man between 40 and 49 years old with active COVID-19. Sequenced material: peripheral blood. The J gene is TRBJ1-1, the V gene TRBV3-1 (or the pseudogene TRBV3-2), with D unclear. The CDR3, as DNA: TGTGCCAGCAGCCAAAGACAGAACACTGAAGCTTTCTTT. Translation gives CASSQRQNTEAFF.